This T cell receptor (beta chain) was recorded in a study of neurological immune-mediated disorders. Study-wide findings and caveats: HTLV-1-associated myelopathy showed the most TCR clonal expansion; multiple sclerosis the least, below healthy controls.

This clonotype was observed a handful of times. Its antigen is still unknown. Noted time point: longitudinal time-point 1 (baseline). Unsorted libraries were generated from 2 million PBMCs. These cells had been stored in RNAlater at -80 C. The making of cDNA relied on 5'RACE with 10-nucleotide random UMIs. Sequencing of 15-18 subjects in each run yielded over 170 million TCR-beta sequences. MiXCR, applied by TCRdb to the 5' RACE reads, yields one record per CDR3 protein. The repertoire holds 71,000 or so distinct CDR3 sequences, with roughly 15% as singletons. Looked up from germline, CDR1 is SQVTM and CDR2 is ANQGSEA. Trimming took 4 bases from V and 7 from J, leaving 15 bases between them. The CDR3 spans 13 residues.

The chain has TRBV29-1 and TRBJ2-3, with a weak D call TRBD1 (6 bases). This clonotype was obtained from a female donor with HTLV-1-associated myelopathy (HAM/TSP). The source material was PBMCs. CDR3 sequence (DNA): TGCAGCGTTGTAGGGGGTATGGGGTATACGCAGTATTTT. It is translated as CSVVGGMGYTQYF.